This T cell receptor (beta chain) was obtained from a study of early T cells in non-severe SARS-CoV-2 infection. About the research overall: Unsorted whole blood bulk RNA was sequenced, with unpaired chains. Study-level findings and limits: The study's VDJdb matching favored anti-spike CD8 responses and missed private and CD4 specificities.

Attachment of unique molecular identifiers to individual cDNA molecules was performed. Via MiXCR, TCRdb re-called the 5' RACE reads, giving one row per CDR3 protein. The table includes more than 55,000 distinct CDR3 sequences, around 12% detected once. Turning to this clonotype: Its antigen is as yet unknown.

The TCR originated in an adult who was a healthcare worker with PCR-confirmed SARS-CoV-2 infection or an uninfected control (not recorded which). Sequenced input: whole blood.

This chain's CDR3 is CASSLSLGASGLLYNEQFF. CDR3 coding DNA: TGTGCCAGCAGCTTGTCTTTGGGGGCTAGCGGGTTATTATACAATGAGCAGTTCTTC. This rearrangement joins TRBV5-6 to TRBJ2-1, with TRBD2 matching over 8 bases. V trimming: 1 base; J trimming: 4 bases; junction bases outside the gene matches: 16. Germline lookup yields CDR1 SGHDT and CDR2 YYEEEE. The CDR3 runs 19 residues.